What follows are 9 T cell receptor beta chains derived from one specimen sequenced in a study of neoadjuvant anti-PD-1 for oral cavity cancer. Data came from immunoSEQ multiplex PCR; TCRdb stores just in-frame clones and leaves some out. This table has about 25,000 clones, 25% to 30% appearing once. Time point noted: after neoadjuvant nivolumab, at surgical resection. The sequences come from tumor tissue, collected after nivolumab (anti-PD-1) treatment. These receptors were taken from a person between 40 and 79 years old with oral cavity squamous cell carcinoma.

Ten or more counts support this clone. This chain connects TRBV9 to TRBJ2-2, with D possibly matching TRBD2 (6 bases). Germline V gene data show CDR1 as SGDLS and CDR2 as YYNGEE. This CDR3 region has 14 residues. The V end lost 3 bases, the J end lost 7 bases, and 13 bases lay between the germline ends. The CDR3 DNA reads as TGTGCCAGCAGCGAGACGGGCGGGGACGGGGAGCTGTTTTTT. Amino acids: CASSETGGDGELFF.

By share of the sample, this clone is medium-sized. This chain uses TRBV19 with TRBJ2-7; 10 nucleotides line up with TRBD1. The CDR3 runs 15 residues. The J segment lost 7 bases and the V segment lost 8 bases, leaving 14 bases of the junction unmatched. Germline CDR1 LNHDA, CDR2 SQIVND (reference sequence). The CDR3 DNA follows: TGTGCCAGTTCCCGCCTGGACAGGGGGGTAGGAGAGCAGTACTTC. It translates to CASSRLDRGVGEQYF.

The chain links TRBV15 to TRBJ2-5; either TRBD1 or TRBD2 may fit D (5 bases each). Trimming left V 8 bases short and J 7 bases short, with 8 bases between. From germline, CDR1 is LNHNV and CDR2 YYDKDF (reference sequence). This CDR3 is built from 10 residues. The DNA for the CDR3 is TGTGCCACCGGTGGGGGGACCCAGTACTTC. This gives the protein CATGGGTQYF.

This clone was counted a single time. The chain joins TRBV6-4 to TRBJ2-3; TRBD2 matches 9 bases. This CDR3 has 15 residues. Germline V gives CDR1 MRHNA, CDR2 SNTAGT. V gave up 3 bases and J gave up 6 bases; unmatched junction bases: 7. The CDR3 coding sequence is TGTGCCAGCAGTGAAGGCGGGGGGGAAGCGGATACGCAGTATTTT. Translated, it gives CASSEGGGEADTQYF.

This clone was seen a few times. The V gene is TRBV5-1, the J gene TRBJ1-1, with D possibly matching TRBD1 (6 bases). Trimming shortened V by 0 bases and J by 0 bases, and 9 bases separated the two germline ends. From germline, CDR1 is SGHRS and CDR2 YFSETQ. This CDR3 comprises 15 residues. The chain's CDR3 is CASSLVGQLNTEAFF. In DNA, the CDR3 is TGCGCCAGCAGCTTGGTCGGACAGTTGAACACTGAAGCTTTCTTT.

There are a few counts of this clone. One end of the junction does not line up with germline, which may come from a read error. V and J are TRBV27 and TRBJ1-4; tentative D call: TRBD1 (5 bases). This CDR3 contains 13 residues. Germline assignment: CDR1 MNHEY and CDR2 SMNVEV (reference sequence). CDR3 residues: CASSLGQAGKLFF. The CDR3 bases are TGTGCTAGCAGTTTAGGACAAGCGGGAAAACTGTTTTTT.

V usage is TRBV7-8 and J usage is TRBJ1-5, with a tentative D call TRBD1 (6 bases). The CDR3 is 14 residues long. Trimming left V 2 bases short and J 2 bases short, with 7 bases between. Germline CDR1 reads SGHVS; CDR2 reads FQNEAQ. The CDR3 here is CASSLNRGNQPQHF. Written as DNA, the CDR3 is TGTGCCAGCAGCTTAAACAGGGGCAATCAGCCCCAGCATTTT.

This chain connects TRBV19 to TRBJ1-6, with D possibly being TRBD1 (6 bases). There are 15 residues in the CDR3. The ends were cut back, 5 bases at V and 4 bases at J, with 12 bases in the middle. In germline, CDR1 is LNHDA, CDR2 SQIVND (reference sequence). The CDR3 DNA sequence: TGTGCCAGTAGTCCAAGGGGGACGTATAATTCACCCCTCCACTTT. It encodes CASSPRGTYNSPLHF.

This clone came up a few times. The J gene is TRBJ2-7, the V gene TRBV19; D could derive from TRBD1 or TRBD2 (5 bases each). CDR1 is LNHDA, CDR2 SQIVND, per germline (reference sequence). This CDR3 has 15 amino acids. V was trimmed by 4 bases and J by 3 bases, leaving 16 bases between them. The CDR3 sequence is CASSTLGAPDYEQYF. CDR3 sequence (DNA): TGTGCCAGTAGTACCCTCGGGGCCCCCGACTACGAGCAGTACTTC.